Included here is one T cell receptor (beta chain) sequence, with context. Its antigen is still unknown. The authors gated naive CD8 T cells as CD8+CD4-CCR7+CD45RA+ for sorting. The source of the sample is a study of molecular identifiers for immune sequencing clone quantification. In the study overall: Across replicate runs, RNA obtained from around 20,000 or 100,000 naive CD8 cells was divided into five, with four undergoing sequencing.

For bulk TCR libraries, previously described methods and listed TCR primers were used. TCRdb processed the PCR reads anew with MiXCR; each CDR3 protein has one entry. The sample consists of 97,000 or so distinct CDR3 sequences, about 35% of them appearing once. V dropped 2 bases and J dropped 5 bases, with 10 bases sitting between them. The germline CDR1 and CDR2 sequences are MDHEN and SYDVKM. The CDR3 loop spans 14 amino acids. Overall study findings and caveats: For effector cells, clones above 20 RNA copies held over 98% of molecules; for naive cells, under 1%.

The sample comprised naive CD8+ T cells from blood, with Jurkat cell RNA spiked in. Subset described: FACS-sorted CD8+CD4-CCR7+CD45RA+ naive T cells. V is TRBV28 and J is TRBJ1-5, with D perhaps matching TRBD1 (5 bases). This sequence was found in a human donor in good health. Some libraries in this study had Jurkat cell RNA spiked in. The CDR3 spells CASSLKAGHQPQHF. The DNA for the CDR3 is TGTGCCAGCAGTTTAAAGGCAGGGCATCAGCCCCAGCATTTT.